These 31 T cell receptor beta chains came from one sample sequenced in a study of type 1 regulatory T cells (TCRdb year 2021). The sample was run on an Illumina MiSeq. Starting from the raw public reads, TCRdb applied fastp trimming at Q25, assembled clones with MiXCR and retained in-frame beta chains. Rows matching on CDR3 protein sequence are summarized as one entry with the most common DNA and genes. The sample has around 69,000 distinct CDR3 sequences on record, about 69% of them singletons. The leading ten clones occupy 7.6% of the sample. What these receptors recognize is not known. Sequencing was performed on cultured T cells, either the whole culture or a sorted T cell fraction (not recorded which). Explained via the paper, the cell subset or site label denotes: Tr1-enriched cell product generated in vitro against host alloantigens. The receptors were gathered from a human donor in good health.

Concerning this clonotype itself: One junction end does not reproduce the germline sequence, and a read error may be involved. The chain couples TRBV5-1 to TRBJ2-1, with 13 bases that match TRBD2. The CDR3 has 14 amino acids. From germline, CDR1 is SGHRS and CDR2 YFSETQ. The CDR3: CASRPGLAGERFLF. CDR3 nucleotide sequence: TGCGCCAGCAGACCCGGACTAGCGGGAGAAAGGTTTCTCTTC.

This chain joins TRBV6-1 and TRBJ2-7, with D perhaps matching TRBD2 (6 bases). The CDR3 spans 15 residues. Between the trimmed V and J ends, which lost 7 bases and 2 bases, there was a span of 18 bases. The germline V gene encodes CDR1 MNHNS and CDR2 SASEGT. The CDR3 sequence is CASTPSRGTPYEQYF. Here the CDR3 DNA reads TGTGCCAGCACCCCTTCTCGGGGGACCCCCTACGAGCAGTACTTC.

This clonotype was recorded a few times. J is TRBJ2-5 and V is TRBV15; TRBD2 aligns across 11 bases. V lost 4 bases, J lost 6 bases, and 4 bases stayed unmatched. The CDR3 consists of 14 residues. The V gene's germline CDR1 is LNHNV and CDR2 YYDKDF (reference sequence). Written as DNA, the CDR3 is TGTGCCACCAGCAAGACTAGCGGGATGAAGACCCAGTACTTC. This sequence encodes CATSKTSGMKTQYF.

This clonotype came up once. V usage is TRBV12-3 or TRBV12-4 and J usage is TRBJ2-7; tentative D call: TRBD1 (7 bases). V was trimmed by 5 bases and J by 1 base, leaving 18 bases between them. This CDR3 comprises 16 residues. Here the CDR3 DNA reads TGTGCCAGCAGTCCCAGGGGGAGGTTGGGGTCCTACGAGCAGTACTTC. It is translated as CASSPRGRLGSYEQYF.

The chain carries TRBV18 and TRBJ2-1; D is unclear. CDR1 and CDR2 (germline): KGHSH, LQKENI. Trimming removed 5 bases from V and 0 bases from J, with 11 bases in between. This CDR3 is 15 amino acids long. In DNA form, the CDR3 reads TGTGCCAGCTCAGCAGAGTTAATCTCCTACAATGAGCAGTTCTTC. Protein sequence: CASSAELISYNEQFF.

The rearrangement joins TRBV4-1 to TRBJ1-2; the D is unclear. The CDR3 length is 15 residues. The germline CDR1 and CDR2 sequences are MGHRA and YSYEKL. The V end lost 2 bases, the J end lost 4 bases, and 14 bases lay between the germline ends. The CDR3 coding sequence is TGCGCCAGCAGCCAAACTACGGACGGCGTCTATGGCTACACCTTC. Translating gives CASSQTTDGVYGYTF.

In this sample, this clonotype turned up a few times. J is TRBJ2-3 and V is TRBV7-2; D might be TRBD2 (5 bases). The V end was cut by 3 bases, the J end by 6 bases, with 16 bases between. CDR1 and CDR2 from the germline V gene are SGHTA and FQGNSA. CDR3 length: 15 amino acids. CDR3 DNA: TGTGCCAGCAGCTTTACGGGGTCCGCCCCGGATACGCAGTATTTT. This gives the protein CASSFTGSAPDTQYF.

The CDR3 bases are TGTGCCAGCAGTGCCCTGGGGGCGTGGGGCACTGAAGCTTTCTTT. Its protein product is CASSALGAWGTEAFF. The rearrangement links TRBV5-4 to TRBJ1-1; D may be TRBD1 (6 bases). This CDR3 contains 15 residues. Germline V CDR1 and CDR2: SGHNT, YYREEE (reference sequence). Trimming left V 5 bases short and J 4 bases short, with 18 bases between.

V gene TRBV25-1 combines with J gene TRBJ2-7, with D maybe TRBD1 (6 bases). Germline V gives CDR1 MGHDK, CDR2 SYGVNS. The CDR3 is 15 amino acids. The V gene lost 2 bases and the J gene lost 4 bases, with 15 bases spanning the gap. The chain's CDR3 is CASSERGNFNYEQYF. As DNA, the CDR3 is TGTGCCAGCAGTGAAAGGGGGAACTTCAATTACGAGCAGTACTTC.

V is TRBV5-6 and J is TRBJ2-5; D is perhaps TRBD1 (6 bases). The V gene's germline CDR1 is SGHDT and CDR2 YYEEEE. This CDR3 region has 14 residues. The ends were cut back, 4 bases at V and 1 base at J, with 11 bases in the middle. The DNA of the CDR3 is TGTGCCAGCAGCCCGTGGACAGTCCAAGAGACCCAGTACTTC. Translated, it gives CASSPWTVQETQYF.

The chain carries TRBV30 and TRBJ1-1; D gene uncertain. V was clipped by 4 bases and J by 1 base, with 13 bases between them. This CDR3 is 14 amino acids long. The V gene's germline CDR1 is GTSNPN and CDR2 SVGIG (reference sequence). As DNA, the CDR3 is TGTGCCTGGAATTCCCCAGGCGGGAACACTGAAGCTTTCTTT. This sequence encodes CAWNSPGGNTEAFF.

The J gene is TRBJ1-5, the V gene TRBV4-1; tentatively, D is TRBD1 (5 bases). This CDR3 is 15 amino acids long. The V gene's germline CDR1 is MGHRA and CDR2 YSYEKL. Trimming pared 4 bases from V and 11 bases from J, leaving 21 bases between. The CDR3 DNA follows: TGCGCCAGCAGCCCTACTATGGGGTTCAAAGGGGCCCAGCATTTT. Its protein is CASSPTMGFKGAQHF.

In this sample, this clonotype turned up a few times. The chain employs TRBV12-5 and TRBJ2-1, with 11 bases identical to TRBD2. The germline V gene encodes CDR1 LGHNT and CDR2 FRNRAP. The trim removed 1 base at V and 8 bases at J, leaving 4 bases unmatched. CDR3 size: 15 residues. CDR3 loop: CASGLGTSGFDEQFF. Here the CDR3 DNA reads TGTGCTAGTGGTTTGGGGACTAGCGGGTTCGATGAGCAGTTCTTC.

The V gene is TRBV2, the J gene TRBJ2-7; tentative D call: TRBD2 (6 bases). Germline V gene data show CDR1 as SNHLY and CDR2 as FYNNEI. V was pared by 7 bases and J by 5 bases, with 24 bases between. The CDR3 covers 16 residues. CDR3 in DNA: TGTGCCAGCAATAGACTGGAGGGGACCCTAGCCAACGAGCAGTACTTC. This encodes CASNRLEGTLANEQYF.

This clonotype was counted a few times. The V gene is TRBV7-9, the J gene TRBJ2-7, with D perhaps matching TRBD2 (5 bases). This CDR3 is 14 amino acids long. Germline V lookup: CDR1 SEHNR, CDR2 FQNEAQ (reference sequence). Trimming pared 5 bases from V and 3 bases from J, leaving 14 bases between. DNA for the CDR3: TGTGCCAGCAGCCAGGCACGGGAAAACTACGAGCAGTACTTC. Translation: CASSQARENYEQYF.

The gene calls are TRBV9 and TRBJ2-7, with D maybe TRBD1 (6 bases). The CDR3 is 15 amino acids. Germline V gene sequence: CDR1 SGDLS, CDR2 YYNGEE. V was clipped by 0 bases and J by 3 bases, with 13 bases between them. The CDR3 region is CASSVAEGQLYEQYF. As DNA, the CDR3 is TGTGCCAGCAGCGTAGCTGAGGGACAACTCTACGAGCAGTACTTC.

The J gene is TRBJ2-1, the V gene TRBV3-1; D gene ambiguous. V lost 1 base, J lost 5 bases, and 9 bases lay in between. This CDR3 has 14 residues. Per the germline V gene, CDR1 is LGHDT and CDR2 is YNNKEL (reference sequence). The CDR3 sequence: CASSQVGAHNEQFF. The DNA for the CDR3 is TGTGCCAGCAGCCAAGTAGGCGCGCACAATGAGCAGTTCTTC.

This clonotype has only one observation. The chain has TRBV9 and TRBJ2-3; maybe TRBD2 (5 bases). V lost 3 bases to trimming and J lost 0 bases, with 8 bases between them. This CDR3 is 14 amino acids long. Germline assignment: CDR1 SGDLS and CDR2 YYNGEE. In DNA form, the CDR3 reads TGTGCCAGCAGCGCCCGGGGTAGCACAGATACGCAGTATTTT. It codes for CASSARGSTDTQYF.

The rearrangement joins TRBV7-2 to TRBJ2-1; D uncertain. V lost 6 bases and J 2 bases, leaving 8 bases between the germline ends. This CDR3 spans 13 amino acids. Germline CDR1 and CDR2: SGHTA and FQGNSA. The CDR3 spells CASSWTTYNEQFF. For the CDR3, the DNA is TGTGCCAGCAGTTGGACCACCTACAATGAGCAGTTCTTC.

This chain links TRBV5-1 with TRBJ2-1; 7 nucleotides align to TRBD2. The CDR3 contains 18 residues. Germline CDR1 reads SGHRS; CDR2 reads YFSETQ. The V segment lost 2 bases and the J segment 7 bases; nucleotides outside the gene matches: 18. For the CDR3, the DNA is TGCGCCAGCAGCTTAGACCCCCCCTCCCAGCGGGGTTATAATGAGCAGTTCTTC. It encodes CASSLDPPSQRGYNEQFF.

The gene calls are TRBV7-8 and TRBJ2-1; 8 bases fit TRBD2. This CDR3 is 16 amino acids long. J lost 7 bases, V lost 5 bases, and 13 bases had no gene match. Germline V gene sequence: CDR1 SGHVS, CDR2 FQNEAQ. This CDR3 reads CASSPLSGSGLNEQFF. CDR3 coding DNA: TGTGCCAGCAGCCCTTTAAGCGGGAGTGGATTAAATGAGCAGTTCTTC.

This chain connects TRBV5-1 to TRBJ1-2; tentative D call: TRBD1 (6 bases). The CDR3 length is 12 residues. Trimming pared 4 bases from V and 4 bases from J, leaving 8 bases between. CDR1 and CDR2 from the germline V gene are SGHRS and YFSETQ. The CDR3 region has the DNA TGCGCCAGCAGCGACAGGACCTATGGCTACACCTTC. The encoded protein is CASSDRTYGYTF.

About this clonotype: Being one base from a much bigger clone, this may be a read error. The chain has TRBV7-9 and TRBJ2-7, with unresolved D. CDR1 and CDR2 from the germline V gene are SEHNR and FQNEAQ (reference sequence). The V end lost 1 base, the J end lost 7 bases, and 8 bases lay between the germline ends. This CDR3 comprises 12 residues. The CDR3 is CASSLEMREQYF. The CDR3 DNA reads as TGTGCCAGCAGCTTAGAGATGAGGGAGCAGTACTTC.

The chain is built from TRBV24-1 and TRBJ2-1; 8 bases align to TRBD2. V lost 3 bases and J lost 5; bases outside the gene matches: 11. This CDR3 contains 17 residues. Per germline, CDR1 KGHDR and CDR2 SFDVKD. The CDR3 DNA follows: TGTGCCACCAGTGATACGACTTGGACTAGCCCGAACAATGAGCAGTTCTTC. The encoded protein is CATSDTTWTSPNNEQFF.

The chain carries TRBV19 and TRBJ2-2, with 8 bases identical to TRBD2. The germline CDR1 and CDR2 sequences are LNHDA and SQIVND (reference sequence). The CDR3 is 17 residues long. Losses at the gene ends were 1 base for V and 0 bases for J; bases not matched to a gene: 4. DNA for the CDR3: TGTGCCAGTAGTATAGGGCATAGCGGGGCGAACACCGGGGAGCTGTTTTTT. Residues: CASSIGHSGANTGELFF. The complete variable domain, with remaining parts taken from reference TRBV19 and TRBJ2-2, reads DGGITQSPKYLFRKEGQNVTLSCEQNLNHDAMYWYRQDPGQGLRLIYYSQIVNDFQKGDIAEGYSVSREKKESFPLTVTSAQKNPTAFYLCASSIGHSGANTGELFFGEGSRLTVL.

This sequence joins TRBV20-1 and TRBJ2-1; perhaps TRBD2 as D (5 bases). The CDR3 covers 14 residues. With 6 bases removed from V and 8 bases from J, the gap between germline ends came to 20 bases. In germline, CDR1 is DFQATT, CDR2 SNEGSKA (reference sequence). CDR3: CSALSGFESDEQFF. In DNA form, the CDR3 reads TGCAGTGCCCTAAGCGGTTTTGAGTCCGATGAGCAGTTCTTC.

This clonotype is medium-sized in the sample. The chain has TRBV6-1 and TRBJ2-1, with a possible D match to TRBD1 (6 bases). The CDR3 is 16 residues long. V dropped 3 bases and J dropped 2 bases, with 14 bases sitting between them. From germline, CDR1 is MNHNS and CDR2 SASEGT. The chain's CDR3 is CASSEADRLPYNEQFF. The CDR3 DNA reads as TGTGCCAGCAGTGAGGCAGACAGGCTTCCCTACAATGAGCAGTTCTTC.

The V gene is TRBV4-1, the J gene TRBJ2-7; a weak D match, TRBD1 (6 bases). Germline V lookup: CDR1 MGHRA, CDR2 YSYEKL. V dropped 3 bases and J dropped 1 base, with 19 bases sitting between them. The CDR3 has 17 amino acids. The DNA for the CDR3 is TGCGCCAGCAGCCACCCCTCAGGGGTTGGGGGTTCCTACGAGCAGTACTTC. Its translation is CASSHPSGVGGSYEQYF.

This chain connects TRBV7-2 to TRBJ2-6; 8 nucleotides align to TRBD2. From germline, CDR1 is SGHTA and CDR2 FQGNSA. The CDR3 is 18 residues long. J was trimmed by 0 bases and V by 3 bases; bases with no gene match: 7. CDR3 in DNA: TGTGCCAGCAGCTTGACGGGGGGGGCCCCCTCTGGGGCCAACGTCCTGACTTTC. Its protein is CASSLTGGAPSGANVLTF.

The V call is TRBV5-1, the J call TRBJ2-7; 12 nucleotides align to TRBD2. V lost 4 bases to trimming and J lost 7 bases; unmatched junction nucleotides: 9. The germline CDR1 and CDR2 sequences are SGHRS and YFSETQ. The CDR3 has 15 amino acids. Here the CDR3 reads CASSPRTSGAAEQYF. Here the CDR3 DNA reads TGCGCCAGCAGCCCGAGGACTAGCGGGGCCGCGGAGCAGTACTTC.

This clonotype came up once. This chain links TRBV3-1 with TRBJ2-1, with D unresolved. V was shortened by 3 bases and J by 4 bases, with 10 bases between the two germline ends. This CDR3 spans 14 amino acids. Germline-derived CDR1 and CDR2 are LGHDT and YNNKEL (reference sequence). The CDR3, as DNA: TGTGCCAGCAGCCACCTAGGTAATTACAATGAGCAGTTCTTC. The encoded protein is CASSHLGNYNEQFF.